These T cell receptor beta chains were read from a single sample in a study of neurological immune-mediated disorders. TCRdb reprocessed the 5' RACE reads via MiXCR and lists one record per CDR3 protein. Of 45,000 to 50,000 distinct CDR3 sequences in the sample, around 25% are singletons; the top ten hold roughly a quarter. Sequencing was done on a sample of PBMCs. The receptors stem from a woman in her 70s in good health. CDR3s include the opening cysteine and the closing phenylalanine or tryptophan. The order of the fields is D gene, J gene, V gene, clone size, CDR3 protein, CDR3 DNA. D genes are given only for firm matches. A row's size may be missing; if present it is once, few, many or a size class.

. TRBJ2-6 TRBV4-3 . CASSQGERGSGANVLTF TGCGCCAGCAGCCAAGGAGAACGGGGCTCTGGGGCCAACGTCCTGACTTTC
. TRBJ2-3 TRBV5-1 many CASSFLATDTQYF TGCGCCAGCAGCTTTCTAGCCACAGATACGCAGTATTTT
. TRBJ2-7 TRBV29-1 many CSVEEGTASYEQYF TGCAGCGTTGAAGAAGGGACTGCCTCCTACGAGCAGTACTTC
TRBD1 TRBJ1-5 TRBV28 . CASSPGQGDQPQHF TGTGCCAGCAGTCCCGGACAGGGCGATCAGCCCCAGCATTTT
TRBD2 TRBJ2-1 TRBV20-1 . CSALTSEDYNEQFF TGCAGTGCTTTAACTAGCGAGGACTACAATGAGCAGTTCTTC
TRBD2 TRBJ2-3 TRBV3-1 . CASSQEGAGREDTQYF TGTGCCAGCAGCCAAGAGGGAGCGGGGCGCGAAGATACGCAGTATTTT
. TRBJ1-5 TRBV7-2 many CASSPSPGLGDQPQHF TGTGCCAGCAGCCCCTCCCCGGGGCTGGGTGATCAGCCCCAGCATTTT
TRBD2 TRBJ2-1 TRBV20-1 many CSAKVSGSASYNEQFF TGCAGTGCTAAGGTTAGCGGGAGCGCTTCCTACAATGAGCAGTTCTTC
TRBD1 TRBJ1-4 TRBV5-1 few CASSLGGQGEKLFF TGCGCCAGCAGCTTAGGGGGCCAGGGTGAAAAACTGTTTTTT
. TRBJ2-7 TRBV5-1 medium-sized CASSPGHAVSYEQYF TGCGCCAGCAGCCCGGGACACGCGGTTAGTTACGAGCAGTACTTC
. TRBJ2-5 TRBV20-1 many CSARPGWGQETQYF TGCAGTGCTAGACCCGGTTGGGGCCAAGAGACCCAGTACTTC
. TRBJ2-1 TRBV5-1 many CASSLDSTSYSYNEQFF TGCGCCAGCAGCTTGGACTCGACATCCTACTCCTACAATGAGCAGTTCTTC
TRBD1 TRBJ2-2 TRBV12-3/TRBV12-4 many CASSLGTGPTGELFF TGTGCCAGCAGTTTAGGGACAGGCCCCACCGGGGAGCTGTTTTTT
TRBD2 TRBJ2-2 TRBV10-3 many CAITESLAGGAGELFF TGTGCCATCACCGAGTCGCTAGCGGGAGGGGCCGGGGAGCTGTTTTTT
. TRBJ1-2 TRBV7-9 many CASSRQDNYGYTF TGTGCCAGCAGTCGACAGGACAACTATGGCTACACCTTC